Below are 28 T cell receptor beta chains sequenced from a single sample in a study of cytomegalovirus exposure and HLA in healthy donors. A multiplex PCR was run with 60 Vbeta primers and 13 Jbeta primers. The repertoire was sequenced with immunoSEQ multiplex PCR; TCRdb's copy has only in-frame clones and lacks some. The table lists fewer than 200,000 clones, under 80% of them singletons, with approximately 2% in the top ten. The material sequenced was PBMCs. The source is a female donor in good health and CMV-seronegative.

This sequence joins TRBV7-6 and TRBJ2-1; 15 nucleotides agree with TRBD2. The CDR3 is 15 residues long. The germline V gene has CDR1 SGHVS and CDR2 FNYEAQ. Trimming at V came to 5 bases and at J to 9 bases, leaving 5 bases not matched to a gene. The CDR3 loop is CASSHGLAGGVEQFF. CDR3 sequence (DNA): TGTGCCAGCAGCCATGGACTAGCGGGAGGGGTTGAGCAGTTCTTC.

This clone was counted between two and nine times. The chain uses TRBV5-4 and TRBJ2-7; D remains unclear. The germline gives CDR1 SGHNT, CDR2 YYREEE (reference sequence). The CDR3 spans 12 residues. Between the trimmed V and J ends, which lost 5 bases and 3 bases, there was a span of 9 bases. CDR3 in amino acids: CASSFTGYEQYF. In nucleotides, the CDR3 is TGTGCCAGCAGTTTCACTGGCTACGAGCAGTACTTC.

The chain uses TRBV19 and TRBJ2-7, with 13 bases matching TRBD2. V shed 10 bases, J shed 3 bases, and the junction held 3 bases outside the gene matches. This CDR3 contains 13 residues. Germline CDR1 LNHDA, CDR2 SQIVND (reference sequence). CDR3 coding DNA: TGTGCCACGCGGACTAGCGGGAGCTACGAGCAGTACTTC. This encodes CATRTSGSYEQYF.

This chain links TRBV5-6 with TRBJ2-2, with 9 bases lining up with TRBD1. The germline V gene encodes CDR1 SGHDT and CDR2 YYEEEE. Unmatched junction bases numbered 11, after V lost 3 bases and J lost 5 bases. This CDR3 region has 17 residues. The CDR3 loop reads CASSWENGTGRTGELFF. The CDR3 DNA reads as TGTGCCAGCAGCTGGGAGAACGGGACAGGGAGGACCGGGGAGCTGTTTTTT.

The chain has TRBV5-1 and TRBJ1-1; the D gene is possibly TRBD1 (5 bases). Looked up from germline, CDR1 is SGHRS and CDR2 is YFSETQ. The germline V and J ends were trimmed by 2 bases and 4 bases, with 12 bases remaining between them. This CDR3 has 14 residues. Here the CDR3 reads CASSFDSSPTEAFF. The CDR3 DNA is TGCGCCAGCAGCTTTGACAGCTCACCCACTGAAGCTTTCTTT.

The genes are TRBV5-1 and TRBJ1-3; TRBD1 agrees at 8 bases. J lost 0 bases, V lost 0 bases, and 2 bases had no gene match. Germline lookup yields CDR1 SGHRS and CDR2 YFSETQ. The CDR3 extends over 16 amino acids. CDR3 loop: CASSLATGGSGNTIYF. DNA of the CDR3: TGCGCCAGCAGCTTGGCTACAGGGGGCTCTGGAAACACCATATATTTT.

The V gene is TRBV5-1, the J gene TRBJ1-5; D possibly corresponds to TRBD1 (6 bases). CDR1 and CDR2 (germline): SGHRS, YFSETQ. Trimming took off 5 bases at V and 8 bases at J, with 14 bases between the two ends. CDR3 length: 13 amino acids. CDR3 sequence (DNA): TGCGCCAGCAGTCCGACAGGCGCCGAGCCCCAGCATTTT. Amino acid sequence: CASSPTGAEPQHF.

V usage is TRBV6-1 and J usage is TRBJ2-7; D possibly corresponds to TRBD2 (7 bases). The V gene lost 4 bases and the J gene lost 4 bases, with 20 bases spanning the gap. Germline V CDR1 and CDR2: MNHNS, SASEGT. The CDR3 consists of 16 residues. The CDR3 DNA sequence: TGTGCCAGCAGTGCGAGGGGGGGGGCCAAAAGATACGAGCAGTACTTC. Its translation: CASSARGGAKRYEQYF.

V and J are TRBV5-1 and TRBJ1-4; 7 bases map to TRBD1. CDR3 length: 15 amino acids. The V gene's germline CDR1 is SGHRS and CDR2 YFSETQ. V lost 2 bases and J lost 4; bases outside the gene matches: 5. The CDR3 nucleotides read TGCGCCAGCAGCTTATTGGGACAGAGTAATGAAAAACTGTTTTTT. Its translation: CASSLLGQSNEKLFF.

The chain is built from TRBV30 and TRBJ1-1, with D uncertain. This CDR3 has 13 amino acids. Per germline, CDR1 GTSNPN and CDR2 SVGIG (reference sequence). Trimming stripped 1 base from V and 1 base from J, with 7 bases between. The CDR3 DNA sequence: TGTGCCTGGAGTGGGCATAAGAACACTGAAGCTTTCTTT. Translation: CAWSGHKNTEAFF.

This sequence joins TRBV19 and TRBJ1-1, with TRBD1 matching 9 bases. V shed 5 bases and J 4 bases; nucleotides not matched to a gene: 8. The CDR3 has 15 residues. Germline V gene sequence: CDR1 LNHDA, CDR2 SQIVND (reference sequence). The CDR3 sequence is CASSVQGALATEAFF. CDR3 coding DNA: TGTGCCAGTAGTGTACAGGGGGCGCTTGCCACTGAAGCTTTCTTT.

The CDR3 region is CASSQVPSGDYEQYF. DNA for the CDR3: TGCGCCAGCAGCCAAGTACCTAGCGGGGACTACGAGCAGTACTTC. The J gene is TRBJ2-7, the V gene TRBV4-1, with 9 bases fitting TRBD2. After removal of 1 base from V and 3 bases from J, the junction contained 4 bases not matched to a gene. Germline V gene sequence: CDR1 MGHRA, CDR2 YSYEKL. CDR3 length: 15 amino acids.

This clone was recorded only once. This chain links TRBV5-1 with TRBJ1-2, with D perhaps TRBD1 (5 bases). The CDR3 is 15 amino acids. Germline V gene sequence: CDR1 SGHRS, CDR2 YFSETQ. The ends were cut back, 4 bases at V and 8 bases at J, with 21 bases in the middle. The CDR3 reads CASSADRDSGLGYTF. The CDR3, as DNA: TGCGCCAGCAGCGCCGACCGGGACTCCGGGCTGGGCTACACCTTC.

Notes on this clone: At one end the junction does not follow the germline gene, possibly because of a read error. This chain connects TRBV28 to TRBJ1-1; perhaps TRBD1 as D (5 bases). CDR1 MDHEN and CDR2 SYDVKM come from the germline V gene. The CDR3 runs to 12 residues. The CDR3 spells CAGRTGNTEAFF. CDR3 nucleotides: TGTGCCGGCAGAACAGGGAACACTGAAGCTTTCTTT.

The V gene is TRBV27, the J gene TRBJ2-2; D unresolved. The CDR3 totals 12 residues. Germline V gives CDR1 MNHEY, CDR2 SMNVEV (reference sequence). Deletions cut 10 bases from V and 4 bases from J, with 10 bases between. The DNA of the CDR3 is TGTGCCACCCGGCGAGGCACCGGGGAGCTGTTTTTT. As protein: CATRRGTGELFF.

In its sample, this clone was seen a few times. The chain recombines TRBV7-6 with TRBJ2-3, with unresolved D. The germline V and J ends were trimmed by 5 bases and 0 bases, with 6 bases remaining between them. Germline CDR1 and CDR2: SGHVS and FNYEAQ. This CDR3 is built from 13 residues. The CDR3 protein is CASSVTSTDTQYF. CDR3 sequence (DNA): TGTGCCAGCAGCGTTACTAGCACAGATACGCAGTATTTT.

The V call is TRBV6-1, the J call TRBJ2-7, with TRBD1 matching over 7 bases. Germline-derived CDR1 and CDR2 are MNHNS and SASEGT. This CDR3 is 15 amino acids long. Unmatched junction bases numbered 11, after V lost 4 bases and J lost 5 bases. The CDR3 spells CASSGGPGQKDEQYF. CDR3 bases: TGTGCCAGCAGTGGCGGGCCGGGACAGAAGGACGAGCAGTACTTC.

CDR3 DNA: TGTGCCAGCAGCTCGACGGGGTCCTCCTACGAGCAGTACTTC. Amino acids: CASSSTGSSYEQYF. The chain couples TRBV5-4 to TRBJ2-7; D is possibly TRBD2 (5 bases). This CDR3 has 14 amino acids. Per germline, CDR1 SGHNT and CDR2 YYREEE (reference sequence). Trimming stripped 3 bases from V and 0 bases from J, with 10 bases between. Variable domain in full (rest from reference TRBV5-4 and TRBJ2-7): ETGVTQSPTHLIKTRGQQVTLRCSSQSGHNTVSWYQQALGQGPQFIFQYYREEENGRGNFPPRFSGLQFPNYSSELNVNALELDDSALYLCASSSTGSSYEQYFGPGTRLTVT.

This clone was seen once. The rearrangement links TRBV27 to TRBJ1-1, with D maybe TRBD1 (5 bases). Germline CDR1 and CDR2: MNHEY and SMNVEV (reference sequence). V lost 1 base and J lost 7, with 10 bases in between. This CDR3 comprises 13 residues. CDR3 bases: TGTGCCAGCAGTTTATGGACGGGGGATGAAGCTTTCTTT. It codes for CASSLWTGDEAFF.

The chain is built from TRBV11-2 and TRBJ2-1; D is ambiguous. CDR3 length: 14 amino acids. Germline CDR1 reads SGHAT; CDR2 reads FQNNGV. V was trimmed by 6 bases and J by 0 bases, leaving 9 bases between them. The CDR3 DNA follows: TGTGCCAGCAGGCGTCTTGTCTCCTACAATGAGCAGTTCTTC. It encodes CASRRLVSYNEQFF. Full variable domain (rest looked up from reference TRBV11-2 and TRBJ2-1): EAGVAQSPRYKIIEKRQSVAFWCNPISGHATLYWYQQILGQGPKLLIQFQNNGVVDDSQLPKDRFSAERLKGVDSTLKIQPAKLEDSAVYLCASRRLVSYNEQFFGPGTRLTVL.

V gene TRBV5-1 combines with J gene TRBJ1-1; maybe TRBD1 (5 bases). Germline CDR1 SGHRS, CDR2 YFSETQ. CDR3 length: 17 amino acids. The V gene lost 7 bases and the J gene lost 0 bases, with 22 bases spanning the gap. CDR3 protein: CASSRGHQGGMNTEAFF. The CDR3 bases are TGCGCCAGCTCTCGGGGCCACCAGGGAGGAATGAACACTGAAGCTTTCTTT.

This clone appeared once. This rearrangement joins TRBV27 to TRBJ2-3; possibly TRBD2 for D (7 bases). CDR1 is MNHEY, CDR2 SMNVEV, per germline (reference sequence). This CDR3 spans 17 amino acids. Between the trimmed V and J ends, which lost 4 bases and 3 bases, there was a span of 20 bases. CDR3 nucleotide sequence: TGTGCCAGCAGTTCACCTCGGGGGGCTGTGAAGACAGATACGCAGTATTTT. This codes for CASSSPRGAVKTDTQYF.

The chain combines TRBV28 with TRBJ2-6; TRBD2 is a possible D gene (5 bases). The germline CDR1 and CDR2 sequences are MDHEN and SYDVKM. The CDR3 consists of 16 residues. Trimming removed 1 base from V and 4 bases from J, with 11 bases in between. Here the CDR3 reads CASSLSGLAGANVLTF. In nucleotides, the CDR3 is TGTGCCAGCAGTTTATCAGGATTAGCGGGGGCCAACGTCCTGACTTTC.

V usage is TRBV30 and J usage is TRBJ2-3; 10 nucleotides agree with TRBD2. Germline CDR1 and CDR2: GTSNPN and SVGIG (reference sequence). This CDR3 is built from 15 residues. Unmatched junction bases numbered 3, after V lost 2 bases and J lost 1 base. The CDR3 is CAWSIAGGRTDTQYF. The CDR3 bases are TGTGCCTGGAGTATAGCGGGAGGACGCACAGATACGCAGTATTTT.

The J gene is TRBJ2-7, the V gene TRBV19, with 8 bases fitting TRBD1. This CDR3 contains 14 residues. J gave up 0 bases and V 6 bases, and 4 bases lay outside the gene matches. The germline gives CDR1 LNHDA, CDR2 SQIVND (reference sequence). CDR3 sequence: CASSIQGGSYEQYF. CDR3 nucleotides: TGTGCCAGTAGCATACAGGGGGGCTCCTACGAGCAGTACTTC.

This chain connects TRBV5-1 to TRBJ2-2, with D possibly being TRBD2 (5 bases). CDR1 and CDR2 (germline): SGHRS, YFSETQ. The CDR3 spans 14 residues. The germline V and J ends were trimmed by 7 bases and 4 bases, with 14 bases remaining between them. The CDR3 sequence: CASQDSVSTGELFF. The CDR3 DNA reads TGCGCCAGCCAGGACTCGGTGTCCACCGGGGAGCTGTTTTTT.

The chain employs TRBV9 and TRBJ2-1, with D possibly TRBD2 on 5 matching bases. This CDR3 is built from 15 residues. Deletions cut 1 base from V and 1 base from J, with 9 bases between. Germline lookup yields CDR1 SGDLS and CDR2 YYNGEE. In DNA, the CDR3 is TGTGCCAGCAGCGTACGGGGTATGTCCTACAATGAGCAGTTCTTC. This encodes CASSVRGMSYNEQFF.

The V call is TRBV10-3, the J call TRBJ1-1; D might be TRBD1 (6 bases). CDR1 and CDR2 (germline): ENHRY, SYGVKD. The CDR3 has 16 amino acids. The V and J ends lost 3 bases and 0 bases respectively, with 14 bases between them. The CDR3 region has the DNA TGTGCCATCAGTGACCCCCCGGGACAACTGAACACTGAAGCTTTCTTT. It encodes CAISDPPGQLNTEAFF.